This TCR beta chain was captured by sequencing in a study of T cell clones after liver transplantation (dated by TCRdb to about 2019). For the study in its entirety: The samples were obtained from ITN030ST, a randomized trial that attempted immunosuppression withdrawal within 2 years after liver transplantation. As an antigen-independent comparator for the donor-reactive sequences, third party-reactive TCRbeta sequences from pre-transplant MLRs were identified as well. Blood samples were taken pre-transplant, pre-randomization before withdrawal, and post-randomization after full withdrawal or failed withdrawal. Tolerance meant complete immunosuppression withdrawal for at least one year without liver enzymes rising beyond twice the upper limit of normal. No induction therapy was given to the subjects, and standard immunosuppression was administered until randomization at 12-24 months post-transplant. Of the 8 liver transplant recipients making up the studied cohort, 3 were classified as tolerant and 5 as non-tolerant. Donor-reactive T cell clones were identified using TCRbeta sequencing after a pre-transplant mixed lymphocyte reaction and were then followed in post-transplant blood. Three of the eight recipients were HCV-positive; the others were transplanted for non-autoimmune, non-viral indications. The paper's findings and limits, for the study overall: Low numbers of available donor cells limited the measurable donor-reactive repertoire in a couple of subjects. Donor-reactive sequences declined more than third party-reactive ones, suggesting partial antigen-specific deletion unrelated to withdrawal success. Because allograft tissue specimens were not available, migration of donor-reactive T cells into the graft, rather than deletion, may have occurred. In most of the 8 subjects, circulating donor-reactive CD4 TCRbeta sequences decreased significantly after transplant, regardless of tolerance or HCV status. Because of small, heterogeneous patient numbers and non-standardized post-transplant time points, the conclusions were only preliminary. Once repertoire turnover was taken into account, donor-reactive detection showed a significant reduction for CD4 in 7 of 8 subjects and for CD8 in 8 of 8.

Using immunoSEQ, frozen genomic DNA was subjected to high-throughput TCRbeta CDR3 sequencing, a process that included PCR amplification, mapping, bias correction and internal controls. For the original study's pipeline: Only productive rearrangements were retained, and each unique TCRbeta sequence was defined by its CDR3 nucleotide sequence together with its V and J gene. For classification of a sequence as donor-reactive, at least 5-fold expansion in CFSE-low cells relative to unstimulated pre-transplant cells and a frequency of at least 0.01% were required. Minimum frequency thresholds were set for each subject based on the unstimulated sample with the lowest template count, ensuring at least 90% detection power. Jensen-Shannon divergence between the top 1000 TCRbeta sequences post- versus pre-transplant served as the measure of repertoire turnover. Two-sided Fisher's exact tests were used to test for changes in the detection of donor-reactive sequences. TCRdb limited this immuneACCESS table to in-frame rearrangements with V and J called. A share of clones is missing; checked studies link under half to unresolved V genes, and the rest is unexplained. The V and J calls and the clone size are those of that table, but D and trimming were determined from the DNA. This sample gives about 76,000 clones in total; approximately 82% of them show up just once. Roughly 2.8% of the sample comes from the top ten.

Its CDR3 holds 12 amino acids, cysteine through phenylalanine. Just the 36-base CDR3 DNA is kept, in frame starting at base 1. CDR1 and CDR2 were assigned from the germline V gene as SGHRS and YFSETQ. From V the trimming removes 3 bases and from J it removes 12 bases, while the gene matches leave 9 bases of the junction unaccounted for. Unstimulated PBMCs, after thawing, were stained for CD3, CD4 and CD8 and then FACS-sorted into CD3+CD4+ and CD3+CD8+ populations. All 8 studied subjects were randomized to withdrawal of immunosuppression. The Qiagen DNeasy Blood and Tissue Kit was used to isolate genomic DNA. This clone was seen only once. No antigen is known for it. Base qualities are not provided; no much larger clone lies one nucleotide away.

Recombination linked TRBV5-1 to TRBJ2-7; 7 bases in between match TRBD2. Material: CD4+ T cells from blood, obtained at the 22-month timepoint. The sequence was collected from a human patient who received a liver transplant. Where a transplant has occurred, the graft donor may have supplied some of the T cells. The DNA sequence is as follows: TGCGCCAGCAGCTCCTCGGGACTAAATCCGTACTTC. It translates as CASSSSGLNPYF.